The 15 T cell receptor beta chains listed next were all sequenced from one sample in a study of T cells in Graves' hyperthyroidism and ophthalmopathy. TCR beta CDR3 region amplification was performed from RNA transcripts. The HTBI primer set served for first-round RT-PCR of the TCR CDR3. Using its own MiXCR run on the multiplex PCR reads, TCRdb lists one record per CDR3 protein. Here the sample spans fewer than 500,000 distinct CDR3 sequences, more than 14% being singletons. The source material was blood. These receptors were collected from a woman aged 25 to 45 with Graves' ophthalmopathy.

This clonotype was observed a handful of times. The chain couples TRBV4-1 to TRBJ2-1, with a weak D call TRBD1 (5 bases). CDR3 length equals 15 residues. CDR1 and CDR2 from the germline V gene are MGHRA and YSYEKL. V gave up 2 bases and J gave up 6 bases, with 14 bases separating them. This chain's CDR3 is CASSQQGSQINEQFF. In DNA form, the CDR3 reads TGCGCCAGCAGCCAACAGGGATCCCAAATCAATGAGCAGTTCTTC.

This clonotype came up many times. The CDR3 DNA sequence: TGTGCCATCAGTGAGTCTGGGACAGAAGAGACCCAGTACTTC. Encoded protein: CAISESGTEETQYF. The rearrangement links TRBV10-3 to TRBJ2-5; TRBD1 matches at 7 bases. CDR3 length: 14 residues. Germline values: CDR1 ENHRY, CDR2 SYGVKD. Germline trimming cut 0 bases from V and 3 bases from J; bases unmatched to any gene: 1.

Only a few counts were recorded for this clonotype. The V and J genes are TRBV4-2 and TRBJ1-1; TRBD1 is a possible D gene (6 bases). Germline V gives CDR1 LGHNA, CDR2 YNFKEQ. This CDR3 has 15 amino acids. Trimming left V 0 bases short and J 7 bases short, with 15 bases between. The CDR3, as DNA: TGTGCCAGCAGCCAAGATTTCTCGGGGACAATTGAAGCTTTCTTT. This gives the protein CASSQDFSGTIEAFF.

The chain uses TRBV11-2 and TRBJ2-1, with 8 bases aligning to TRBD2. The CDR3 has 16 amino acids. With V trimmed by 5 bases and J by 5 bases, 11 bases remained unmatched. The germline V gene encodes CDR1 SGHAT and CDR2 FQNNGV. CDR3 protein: CASSVTRGAGNNEQFF. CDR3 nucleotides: TGTGCCAGCAGCGTCACGCGGGGGGCGGGGAACAATGAGCAGTTCTTC.

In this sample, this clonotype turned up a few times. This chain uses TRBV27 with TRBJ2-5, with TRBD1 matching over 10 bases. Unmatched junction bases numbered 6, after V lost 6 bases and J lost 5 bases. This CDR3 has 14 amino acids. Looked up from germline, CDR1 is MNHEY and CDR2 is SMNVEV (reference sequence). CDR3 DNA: TGTGCCAGCAGGGGACAGGGGATGTATGAGACCCAGTACTTC. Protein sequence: CASRGQGMYETQYF.

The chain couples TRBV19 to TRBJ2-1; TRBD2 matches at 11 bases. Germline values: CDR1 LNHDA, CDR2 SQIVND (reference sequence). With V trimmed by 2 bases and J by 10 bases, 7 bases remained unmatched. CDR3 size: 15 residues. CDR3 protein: CASSISASGGYEQFF. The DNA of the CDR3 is TGTGCCAGTAGTATATCGGCTAGCGGGGGGTACGAGCAGTTCTTC.

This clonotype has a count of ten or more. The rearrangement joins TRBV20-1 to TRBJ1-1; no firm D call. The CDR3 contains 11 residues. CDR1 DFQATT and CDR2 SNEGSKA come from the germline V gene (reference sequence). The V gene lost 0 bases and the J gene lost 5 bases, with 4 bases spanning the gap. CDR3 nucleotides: TGCAGTGCTAGAGATTATACTGAAGCTTTCTTT. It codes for CSARDYTEAFF.

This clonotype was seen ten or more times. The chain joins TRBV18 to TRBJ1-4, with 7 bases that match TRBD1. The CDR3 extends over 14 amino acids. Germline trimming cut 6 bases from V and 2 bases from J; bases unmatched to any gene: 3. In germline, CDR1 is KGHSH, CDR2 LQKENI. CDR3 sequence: CASSQQGTNEKLFF. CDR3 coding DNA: TGTGCCAGCTCTCAACAGGGGACTAATGAAAAACTGTTTTTT. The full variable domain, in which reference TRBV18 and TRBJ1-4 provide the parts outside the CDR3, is NAGVMQNPRHLVRRRGQEARLRCSPMKGHSHVYWYRQLPEEGLKFMVYLQKENIIDESGMPKERFSAEFPKEGPSILRIQQVVRGDSAAYFCASSQQGTNEKLFFGSGTQLSVL.

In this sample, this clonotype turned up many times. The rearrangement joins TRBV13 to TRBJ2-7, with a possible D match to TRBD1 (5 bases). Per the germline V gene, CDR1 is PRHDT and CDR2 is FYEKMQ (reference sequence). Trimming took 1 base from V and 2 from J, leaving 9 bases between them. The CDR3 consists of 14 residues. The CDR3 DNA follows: TGTGCCAGCAGCTTAGAACCAGGGACCTACGAGCAGTACTTC. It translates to CASSLEPGTYEQYF.

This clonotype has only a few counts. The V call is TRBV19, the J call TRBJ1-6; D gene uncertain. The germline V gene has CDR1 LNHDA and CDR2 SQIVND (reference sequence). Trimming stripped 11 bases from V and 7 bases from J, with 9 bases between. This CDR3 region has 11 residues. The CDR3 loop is CAGPLNSPLHF. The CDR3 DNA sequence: TGTGCCGGCCCTTTAAATTCACCCCTCCACTTT.

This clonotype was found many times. CDR3: CASSPRDRDETQYF. Written as DNA, the CDR3 is TGTGCCAGCAGCCCCCGAGACAGGGATGAGACCCAGTACTTC. The chain carries TRBV7-2 and TRBJ2-5; TRBD1 agrees at 7 bases. The junction had 8 bases not matched to a gene; V was cut back by 5 bases and J by 5 bases. This CDR3 comprises 14 residues. Germline values: CDR1 SGHTA, CDR2 FQGNSA. Drawing the rest from reference TRBV7-2 and TRBJ2-5, the complete variable domain is GAGVSQSPSNKVTEKGKDVELRCDPISGHTALYWYRQSLGQGLEFLIYFQGNSAPDKSGLPSDRFSAERTGGSVSTLTIQRTQQEDSAVYLCASSPRDRDETQYFGPGTRLLVL.

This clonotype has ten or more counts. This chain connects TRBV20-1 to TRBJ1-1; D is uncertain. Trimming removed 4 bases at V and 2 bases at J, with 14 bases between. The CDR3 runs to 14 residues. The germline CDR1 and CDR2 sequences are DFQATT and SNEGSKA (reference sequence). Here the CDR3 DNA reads TGCAGTGCTATAATTGGTGCACTTAACACTGAAGCTTTCTTT. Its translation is CSAIIGALNTEAFF.

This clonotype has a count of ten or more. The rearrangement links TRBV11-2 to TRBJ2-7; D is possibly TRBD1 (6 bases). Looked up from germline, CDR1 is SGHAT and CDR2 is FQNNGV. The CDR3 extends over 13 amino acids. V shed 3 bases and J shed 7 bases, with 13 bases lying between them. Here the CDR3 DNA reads TGTGCCAGCAGCTTTATACAGGGTTTTGAGCAGTACTTC. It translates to CASSFIQGFEQYF. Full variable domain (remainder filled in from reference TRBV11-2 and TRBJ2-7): EAGVAQSPRYKIIEKRQSVAFWCNPISGHATLYWYQQILGQGPKLLIQFQNNGVVDDSQLPKDRFSAERLKGVDSTLKIQPAKLEDSAVYLCASSFIQGFEQYFGPGTRLTVT.

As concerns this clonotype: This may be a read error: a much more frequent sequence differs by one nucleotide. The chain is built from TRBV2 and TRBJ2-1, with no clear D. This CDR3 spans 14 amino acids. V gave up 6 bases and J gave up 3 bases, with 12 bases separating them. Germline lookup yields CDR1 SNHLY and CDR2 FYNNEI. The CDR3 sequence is CASSRSGVYNEQFF. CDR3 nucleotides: TGTGCCAGCAGCCGGTCAGGAGTCTACAATGAGCAGTTCTTC.

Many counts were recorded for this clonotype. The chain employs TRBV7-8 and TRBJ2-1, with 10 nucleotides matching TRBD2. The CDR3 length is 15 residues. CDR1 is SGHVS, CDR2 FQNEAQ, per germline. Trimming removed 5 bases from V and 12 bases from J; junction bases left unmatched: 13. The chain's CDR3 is CASSPALAGGVWQFF. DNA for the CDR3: TGTGCCAGCAGCCCGGCTTTAGCGGGGGGCGTCTGGCAGTTCTTC. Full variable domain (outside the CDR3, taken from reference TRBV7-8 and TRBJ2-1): GAGVSQSPRYKVAKRGQDVALRCDPISGHVSLFWYQQALGQGPEFLTYFQNEAQLDKSGLPSDRFFAERPEGSVSTLKIQRTQQEDSAVYLCASSPALAGGVWQFFGPGTRLTVL.